The 22 T cell receptor beta chains reported below all come from one sample, sequenced in a study of blood T cell repertoires in COVID-19. Sequencing used immunoSEQ multiplex PCR; TCRdb keeps in-frame clones, though not all of them. This sample carries about 480,000 clones, 88% of them seen once, and the ten largest clones take roughly 1.9%. Sequencing was performed on PBMCs or T cells enriched from blood (not recorded which). The receptors come from a woman between 35 and 50 years old who had recovered from COVID-19.

The chain joins TRBV12-3 or TRBV12-4 to TRBJ2-2; D may be TRBD2 (6 bases). This CDR3 comprises 13 residues. V was shortened by 5 bases and J by 7 bases, with 11 bases between the two germline ends. The CDR3 protein is CASSLKEGGELFF. The CDR3 DNA reads TGTGCCAGCAGTCTAAAGGAGGGCGGGGAGCTGTTTTTT.

Written as DNA, the CDR3 is TGTGCCAGCACTCCTCAGCCGGGACAGTCGGTTTGGGCCCAGCATTTT. It yields the protein CASTPQPGQSVWAQHF. V is TRBV2 and J is TRBJ1-5, with 7 bases that match TRBD1. Germline CDR1 SNHLY, CDR2 FYNNEI. CDR3 size: 16 residues. V dropped 7 bases and J dropped 11; count of bases not matched to a gene: 20.

A word on this clone: This CDR3 is also generated by other DNA sequences in the sample. The CDR3 region has the DNA TGTGCCAGCAGTTTGGCCAGGGACGAGCAGTACTTC. It is translated as CASSLARDEQYF. The chain links TRBV12-3 or TRBV12-4 to TRBJ2-7, with D possibly being TRBD1 (5 bases). V was trimmed by 3 bases and J by 5 bases, leaving 8 bases between them. This CDR3 has 12 residues.

The genes are TRBV24-1 and TRBJ1-5; D gene uncertain. The V gene's germline CDR1 is KGHDR and CDR2 SFDVKD. V was trimmed by 1 base and J by 6 bases, leaving 6 bases between them. The CDR3 length is 13 residues. The CDR3 nucleotides read TGTGCCACCAGTGATTTAGGAGGTCAGCCCCAGCATTTT. It yields the protein CATSDLGGQPQHF.

The V call is TRBV30, the J call TRBJ1-2; TRBD1 agrees at 12 bases. The CDR3 totals 14 residues. Germline assignment: CDR1 GTSNPN and CDR2 SVGIG (reference sequence). J lost 7 bases, V lost 1 base, and 4 bases had no gene match. In DNA, the CDR3 is TGTGCCTGGAGTGAGGGACAGGGGGCGGTTGGCTACACCTTC. Its protein is CAWSEGQGAVGYTF.

The J gene is TRBJ2-7, the V gene TRBV19, with a tentative D call TRBD1 (5 bases). The CDR3 contains 16 residues. Trimming pared 4 bases from V and 0 bases from J, leaving 16 bases between. Germline V gene sequence: CDR1 LNHDA, CDR2 SQIVND (reference sequence). Here the CDR3 DNA reads TGTGCCAGTAGTACCCCCTTGGGGCCCTTCTCCTACGAGCAGTACTTC. This codes for CASSTPLGPFSYEQYF.

CDR3 sequence: CASSLRREYEQYF. CDR3 bases: TGCGCCAGCAGCCTGAGGAGGGAATACGAGCAGTACTTC. This chain uses TRBV4-1 with TRBJ2-7; tentatively, D is TRBD2 (6 bases). Germline-derived CDR1 and CDR2 are MGHRA and YSYEKL. Trimming cost V 4 bases and J 4 bases, with 11 bases left between them. The CDR3 is made up of 13 amino acids.

This clone showed up just once. This chain links TRBV12-5 with TRBJ2-2, with TRBD2 identical over 9 bases. V gave up 6 bases and J gave up 6 bases; unmatched junction bases: 11. The CDR3 consists of 16 residues. The germline V gene has CDR1 LGHNT and CDR2 FRNRAP. This chain's CDR3 is CASGQPWIAGAGELFF. In DNA, the CDR3 is TGTGCTAGTGGCCAACCTTGGATAGCGGGAGCCGGGGAGCTGTTTTTT.

This clone was counted a few times. This chain's CDR3 is CASSFSTAKEEKLFF. The CDR3, as DNA: TGTGCCAGCAGCTTCTCGACCGCCAAGGAGGAAAAACTGTTTTTT. The chain is built from TRBV7-8 and TRBJ1-4; D unclear. CDR1 SGHVS and CDR2 FQNEAQ come from the germline V gene. Deletions cut 3 bases from V and 8 bases from J, with 16 bases between. This CDR3 has 15 amino acids.

The rearrangement joins TRBV6-2 or TRBV6-3 to TRBJ2-2; D gene uncertain. The CDR3 loop spans 15 amino acids. Trimming cost V 5 bases and J 2 bases, with 12 bases left between them. Germline CDR1 and CDR2: MNHEY and SVGEGT. This chain's CDR3 is CASSPQLENTGELFF. The DNA of the CDR3 is TGTGCCAGCAGTCCCCAACTCGAAAACACCGGGGAGCTGTTTTTT.

This clone appeared once. The rearrangement links TRBV6-2 or TRBV6-3 to TRBJ2-7, with 7 nucleotides matching TRBD1. Looked up from germline, CDR1 is MNHEY and CDR2 is SVGEGT. The V and J ends lost 5 bases and 3 bases, in that order; junction bases with no gene match: 4. The CDR3 is made up of 13 amino acids. The CDR3 nucleotides read TGTGCCAGCAGTGCAACAGGGGTCTACGAGCAGTACTTC. Its translation: CASSATGVYEQYF.

V gene TRBV29-1 combines with J gene TRBJ2-7; 9 bases line up with TRBD1. After removal of 6 bases from V and 0 bases from J, the junction contained 9 bases not matched to a gene. The germline V gene encodes CDR1 SQVTM and CDR2 ANQGSEA. This CDR3 has 15 amino acids. The CDR3 is CSVAGGTGISYEQYF. CDR3 nucleotide sequence: TGCAGCGTCGCGGGCGGGACAGGGATCTCCTACGAGCAGTACTTC.

This sequence joins TRBV6-2 or TRBV6-3 and TRBJ1-1; TRBD1 agrees at 7 bases. The germline V gene has CDR1 MNHEY and CDR2 SVGEGT. The junction had 9 bases not matched to a gene; V was cut back by 2 bases and J by 3 bases. The CDR3 has 16 residues. The CDR3 DNA is TGTGCCAGCAGTTACGAGAGGGGGCGCTTAGACACTGAAGCTTTCTTT. It yields the protein CASSYERGRLDTEAFF.

The chain is built from TRBV14 and TRBJ1-1, with D perhaps matching TRBD1 (6 bases). The CDR3 extends over 15 amino acids. Germline V gene data show CDR1 as SGHDN and CDR2 as FVKESK. Trimming took off 0 bases at V and 1 base at J, with 9 bases between the two ends. The chain's CDR3 is CASSQDPGANTEAFF. The CDR3 DNA reads as TGTGCCAGCAGCCAAGACCCAGGGGCGAACACTGAAGCTTTCTTT.

The rearrangement uses TRBV6-6 and TRBJ1-2; 9 bases map to TRBD1. Germline V gives CDR1 MNHNY, CDR2 SVGAGI (reference sequence). J was trimmed by 5 bases and V by 5 bases; bases with no gene match: 0. This CDR3 is 12 amino acids long. DNA of the CDR3: TGTGCCAGCAGTGACAGGGGGTATGGCTACACCTTC. Translated: CASSDRGYGYTF.

A single count supports this clone. The CDR3 DNA follows: TGTGCCAGTAGTCCACGGACAGATACGCAGTATTTT. This translates into CASSPRTDTQYF. The chain couples TRBV19 to TRBJ2-3; D is ambiguous. Per germline, CDR1 LNHDA and CDR2 SQIVND (reference sequence). The CDR3 loop spans 12 amino acids. The V gene lost 5 bases and the J gene lost 3 bases, with 6 bases spanning the gap. Variable domain in full (rest from reference TRBV19 and TRBJ2-3): DGGITQSPKYLFRKEGQNVTLSCEQNLNHDAMYWYRQDPGQGLRLIYYSQIVNDFQKGDIAEGYSVSREKKESFPLTVTSAQKNPTAFYLCASSPRTDTQYFGPGTRLTVL.

This sequence joins TRBV28 and TRBJ2-2; no clear D gene. Germline V gives CDR1 MDHEN, CDR2 SYDVKM. The CDR3 extends over 13 amino acids. The V end lost 1 base, the J end lost 6 bases, and 6 bases lay between the germline ends. The CDR3 spells CASSLYQAGELFF. The DNA of the CDR3 is TGTGCCAGCAGTTTATACCAGGCCGGGGAGCTGTTTTTT.

This clone was observed a single time. The CDR3 sequence: CASSRLPTGIHEQYF. In DNA form, the CDR3 reads TGTGCCAGCAGCCGCCTTCCTACAGGGATCCACGAGCAGTACTTC. This chain uses TRBV3-1 (or the pseudogene TRBV3-2) with TRBJ2-7, with TRBD1 as a possible D gene (6 bases). The germline gives CDR1 LGHDT, CDR2 YNNKEL (reference sequence). The length of the CDR3 is 15 residues. The V end was cut by 4 bases, the J end by 5 bases, with 18 bases between.

The chain uses TRBV3-1 (or the pseudogene TRBV3-2) and TRBJ2-6; D might be TRBD2 (7 bases). The germline V gene encodes CDR1 LGHDT and CDR2 YNNKEL (reference sequence). The V gene lost 4 bases and the J gene lost 0 bases, with 16 bases spanning the gap. This CDR3 region has 18 residues. In DNA, the CDR3 is TGTGCCAGCAGCCGAAATGGGGGGGCTTTCTCTGGGGCCAACGTCCTGACTTTC. It encodes CASSRNGGAFSGANVLTF.

V is TRBV6-5 and J is TRBJ2-3; a weak D match, TRBD2 (6 bases). V lost 7 bases and J 10 bases, leaving 18 bases between the germline ends. CDR1 MNHEY and CDR2 SVGAGI come from the germline V gene. The CDR3 runs 13 residues. CDR3 coding DNA: TGTGCCAGCACCTCCCCTGGAGGGAGTTCGCAGTATTTT. Its translation: CASTSPGGSSQYF.

This chain links TRBV4-3 with TRBJ2-5, with a possible D match to TRBD1 (5 bases). The CDR3 has 15 residues. The V gene lost 1 base and the J gene lost 7 bases, with 16 bases spanning the gap. Germline-derived CDR1 and CDR2 are LGHNA and YSLEER. DNA for the CDR3: TGCGCCAGCAGCCAAGTTCGGACACCTGAGAGGACCCAGTACTTC. Its translation: CASSQVRTPERTQYF.

The V and J genes are TRBV10-2 and TRBJ1-2; D is uncertain. CDR3 length: 13 residues. Germline V lookup: CDR1 WSHSY, CDR2 SAAADI. The V end lost 2 bases, the J end lost 7 bases, and 11 bases lay between the germline ends. Here the CDR3 DNA reads TGCGCCAGCAGTGAGGCGGCGTCCGGTGGCTACACCTTC. It yields the protein CASSEAASGGYTF.